The text below deals with one T cell receptor (beta chain). This sample was taken from a study of blood T cell repertoires in COVID-19. Trimming took 6 bases from V and 2 from J, leaving 17 bases between them. Germline V lookup: CDR1 MDHEN, CDR2 SYDVKM. This CDR3 is built from 16 residues. Enrollees, about 18 to 90 years old, lived in fewer than 25 US areas. Profiled with immunoSEQ multiplex PCR; TCRdb holds only in-frame clones, not every one. The sample includes roughly 170,000 clones, 82% of them seen just once. Material for sequencing was PBMCs or T cells enriched from blood (not recorded which). The chain combines TRBV28 with TRBJ1-3, with TRBD1 as a possible D gene (6 bases). This clonotype was obtained from a man in his 60s who had recovered from COVID-19. CDR3 bases: TGTGCCAGCAGCCCCTGGGAAACAGGGACTGGAAACACCATATATTTT. Residues: CASSPWETGTGNTIYF.